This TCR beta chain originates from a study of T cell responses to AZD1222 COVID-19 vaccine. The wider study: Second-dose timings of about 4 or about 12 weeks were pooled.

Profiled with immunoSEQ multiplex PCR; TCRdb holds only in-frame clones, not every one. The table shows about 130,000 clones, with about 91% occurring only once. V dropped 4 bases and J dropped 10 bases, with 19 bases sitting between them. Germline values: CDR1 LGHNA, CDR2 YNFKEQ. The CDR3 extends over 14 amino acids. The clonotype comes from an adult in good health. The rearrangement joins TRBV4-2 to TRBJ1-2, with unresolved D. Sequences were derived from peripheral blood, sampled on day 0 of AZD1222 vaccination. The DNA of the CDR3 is TGTGCCAGCAGCCCAGATCCCTCAAATCGAGACTACACCTTC. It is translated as CASSPDPSNRDYTF.